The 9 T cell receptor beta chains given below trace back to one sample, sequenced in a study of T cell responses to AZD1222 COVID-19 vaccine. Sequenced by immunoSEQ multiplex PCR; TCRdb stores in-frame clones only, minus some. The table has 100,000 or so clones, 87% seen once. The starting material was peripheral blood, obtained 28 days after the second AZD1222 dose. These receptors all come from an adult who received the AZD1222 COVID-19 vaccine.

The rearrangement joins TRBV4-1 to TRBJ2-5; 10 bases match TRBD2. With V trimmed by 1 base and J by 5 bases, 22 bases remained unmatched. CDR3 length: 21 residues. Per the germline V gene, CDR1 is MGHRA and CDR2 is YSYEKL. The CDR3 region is CASSQGFGIRPSGSFRETQYF. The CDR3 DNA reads TGCGCCAGCAGCCAAGGGTTCGGGATCCGCCCTAGCGGGAGTTTTAGGGAGACCCAGTACTTC.

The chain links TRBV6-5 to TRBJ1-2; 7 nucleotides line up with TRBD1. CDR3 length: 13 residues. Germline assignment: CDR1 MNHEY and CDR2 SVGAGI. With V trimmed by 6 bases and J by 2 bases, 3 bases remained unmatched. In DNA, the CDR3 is TGTGCCAGCAGCCCGGACAGGAACTATGGCTACACCTTC. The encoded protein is CASSPDRNYGYTF.

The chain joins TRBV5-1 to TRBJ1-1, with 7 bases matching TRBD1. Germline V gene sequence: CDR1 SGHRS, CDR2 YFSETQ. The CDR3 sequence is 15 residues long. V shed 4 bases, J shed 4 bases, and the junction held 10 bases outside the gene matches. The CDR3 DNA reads TGCGCCAGCAGCCTCCCGGGACAGAGTTTCACTGAAGCTTTCTTT. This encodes CASSLPGQSFTEAFF.

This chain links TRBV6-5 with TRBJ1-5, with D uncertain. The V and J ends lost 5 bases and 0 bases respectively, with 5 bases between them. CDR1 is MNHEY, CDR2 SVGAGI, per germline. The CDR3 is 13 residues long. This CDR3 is CASSRGSNQPQHF. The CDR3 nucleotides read TGTGCCAGCAGTCGAGGTAGCAATCAGCCCCAGCATTTT.

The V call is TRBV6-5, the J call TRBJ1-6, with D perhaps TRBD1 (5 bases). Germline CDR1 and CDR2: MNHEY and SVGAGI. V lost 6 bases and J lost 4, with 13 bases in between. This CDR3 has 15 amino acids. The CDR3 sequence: CASSNGDRYNSPLHF. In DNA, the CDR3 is TGTGCCAGCAGCAACGGGGACCGTTATAATTCACCCCTCCACTTT.

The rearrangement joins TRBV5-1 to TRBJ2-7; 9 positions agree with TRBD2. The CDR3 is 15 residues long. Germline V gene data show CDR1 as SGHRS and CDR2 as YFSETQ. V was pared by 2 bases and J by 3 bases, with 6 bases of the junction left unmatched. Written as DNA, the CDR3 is TGCGCCAGCAGCTTTAGCGGGAGAAAAATCTACGAGCAGTACTTC. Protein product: CASSFSGRKIYEQYF. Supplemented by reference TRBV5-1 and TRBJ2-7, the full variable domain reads KAGVTQTPRYLIKTRGQQVTLSCSPISGHRSVSWYQQTPGQGLQFLFEYFSETQRNKGNFPGRFSGRQFSNSRSEMNVSTLELGDSALYLCASSFSGRKIYEQYFGPGTRLTVT.

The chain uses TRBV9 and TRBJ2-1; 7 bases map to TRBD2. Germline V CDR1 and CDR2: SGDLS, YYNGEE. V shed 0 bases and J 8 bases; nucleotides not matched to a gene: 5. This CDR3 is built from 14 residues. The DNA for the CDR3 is TGTGCCAGCAGCGTAGGACTAGCAGTCGATGAGCAGTTCTTC. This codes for CASSVGLAVDEQFF.

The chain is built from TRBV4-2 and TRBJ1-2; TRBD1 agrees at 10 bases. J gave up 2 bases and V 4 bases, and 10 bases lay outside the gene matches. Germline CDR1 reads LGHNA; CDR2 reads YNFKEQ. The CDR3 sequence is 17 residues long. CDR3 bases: TGTGCCAGCAGCCGACGCTCCTTGGGACAGGGGAACTATGGCTACACCTTC. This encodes CASSRRSLGQGNYGYTF.

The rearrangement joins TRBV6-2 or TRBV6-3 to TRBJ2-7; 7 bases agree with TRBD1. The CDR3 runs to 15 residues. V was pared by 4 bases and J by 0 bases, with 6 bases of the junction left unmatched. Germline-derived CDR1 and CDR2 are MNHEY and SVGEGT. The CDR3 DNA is TGTGCCAGCAGTTTGGACAGGTGGAACTCCTACGAGCAGTACTTC. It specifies CASSLDRWNSYEQYF.